This T cell receptor beta chain was captured by sequencing in a study of early T cells in non-severe SARS-CoV-2 infection. The wider study: From unsorted whole blood, bulk RNA was sequenced, and the chains remained unpaired.

Molecules of cDNA were individually given unique molecular identifiers that were attached to them. Each CDR3 protein gets one entry after TCRdb re-called the 5' RACE reads with MiXCR. The table includes more than 55,000 distinct CDR3 sequences, 4.5% to 7.5% detected once. Findings of the study overall: Missing private and CD4 specificities, VDJdb matching favored anti-spike CD8 responses.

This clonotype has a count of ten or more. What it binds is unknown. Deletions cut 0 bases from V and 2 bases from J, with 15 bases between. Germline CDR1 SGDLS, CDR2 YYNGEE. This CDR3 has 17 residues. The rearrangement links TRBV9 to TRBJ2-1, with D tentatively TRBD1 (6 bases). The input for sequencing was whole blood, taken at baseline. The sequence was obtained from an adult who was a healthcare worker with PCR-confirmed SARS-CoV-2 infection or an uninfected control (not recorded which). The CDR3 spells CASSVAGTIITYNEQFF. The CDR3 DNA reads TGTGCCAGCAGCGTAGCAGGGACAATCATTACCTACAATGAGCAGTTCTTC.